What follows are 27 T cell receptor beta chains derived from one specimen sequenced in a study of shared clonotypes between healthy human individuals. Clones were sequenced by immunoSEQ multiplex PCR, and TCRdb holds only the in-frame ones, with some missing. The sample records about 1.9 million clones, about 93% being singletons. Only CD45RO-negative cells positively selected for CCR7 counted as naive CD8 cells, so terminally differentiated effector memory CD45RA+ cells were excluded. The sequenced sample was naive CD8+ T cells from PBMCs. The receptors here all came from a man in his late teens or twenties in good health. Some clones in this sample may be carry-over from other donors' samples.

The chain has TRBV6-5 and TRBJ2-1; D assignment may be TRBD1 or TRBD2 (5 bases each). Germline V lookup: CDR1 MNHEY, CDR2 SVGAGI. The V and J ends lost 5 bases and 5 bases respectively, with 13 bases between them. The CDR3 totals 14 residues. CDR3 sequence (DNA): TGTGCCAGCAGTCCACGACCGGGACACAATGAGCAGTTCTTC. This gives the protein CASSPRPGHNEQFF.

This chain links TRBV5-1 with TRBJ2-3; D is unclear. Trimming took off 2 bases at V and 1 base at J, with 14 bases between the two ends. The length of the CDR3 is 16 residues. Germline CDR1 SGHRS, CDR2 YFSETQ. CDR3 region: CASSLYSAPGTDTQYF. The CDR3 DNA sequence: TGCGCCAGCAGCTTATATTCCGCGCCGGGCACAGATACGCAGTATTTT.

This clone appeared a single time. The rearrangement joins TRBV6-1 to TRBJ2-7; TRBD2 agrees at 7 bases. CDR3 size: 16 residues. V shed 3 bases, J shed 0 bases, and the junction held 8 bases outside the gene matches. Germline CDR1 reads MNHNS; CDR2 reads SASEGT. DNA for the CDR3: TGTGCCAGCAGTGACCGACCGGGACTAAACTCCTACGAGCAGTACTTC. It is translated as CASSDRPGLNSYEQYF.

This chain uses TRBV7-2 with TRBJ1-2, with 8 bases that match TRBD1. The CDR3 spans 15 residues. From germline, CDR1 is SGHTA and CDR2 FQGNSA. The ends lost 2 bases at V and 4 bases at J; junction bases unmatched: 6. The DNA of the CDR3 is TGTGCCAGCAGCTTAACCGGGACAGGCGGCTATGGCTACACCTTC. Translated, it gives CASSLTGTGGYGYTF.

On this clone itself: The identical CDR3 is also encoded by other nucleotide sequences in the sample. This sequence joins TRBV19 and TRBJ2-1; D perhaps matches TRBD2 (5 bases). The CDR3 covers 13 residues. Per germline, CDR1 LNHDA and CDR2 SQIVND (reference sequence). V gave up 5 bases and J gave up 7 bases, with 12 bases separating them. CDR3 DNA: TGTGCCAGTAGTCCCCGGACTGGAAATGAGCAGTTCTTC. Protein: CASSPRTGNEQFF.

V is TRBV4-1 and J is TRBJ2-2; TRBD2 is a possible D gene (5 bases). The V end was cut by 4 bases, the J end by 5 bases, with 17 bases between. CDR3 length: 16 residues. CDR1 MGHRA and CDR2 YSYEKL come from the germline V gene. CDR3 bases: TGCGCCAGCAGCCGACCTTGGAAGGAGGCGACCGGGGAGCTGTTTTTT. Encoded protein: CASSRPWKEATGELFF.

J is TRBJ1-2 and V is TRBV6-6, with no clear D. Deletions cut 7 bases from V and 3 bases from J, with 12 bases between. The germline V gene has CDR1 MNHNY and CDR2 SVGAGI (reference sequence). The CDR3 sequence is 13 residues long. In DNA, the CDR3 is TGTGCCAGCACCACCGTAGCGTACTATGGCTACACCTTC. Its translation is CASTTVAYYGYTF.

As for this clone: Other DNA sequences from this sample encode an identical CDR3 as well. V and J are TRBV11-2 and TRBJ2-1; D ambiguous. Germline V gene sequence: CDR1 SGHAT, CDR2 FQNNGV. The V end lost 1 base, the J end lost 5 bases, and 3 bases lay between the germline ends. The CDR3 spans 12 residues. CDR3 loop: CASSLVHNEQFF. The CDR3 DNA is TGTGCCAGCAGCTTAGTGCACAATGAGCAGTTCTTC.

As to this clone: The sample holds other DNA sequences that translate to the same CDR3. The genes are TRBV9 and TRBJ2-7, with a weak D call TRBD1 (6 bases). From germline, CDR1 is SGDLS and CDR2 YYNGEE. Trimming removed 0 bases from V and 2 bases from J, with 9 bases in between. There are 14 residues in the CDR3. In DNA, the CDR3 is TGTGCCAGCAGCGTAGCGGGGACAACCTACGAGCAGTACTTC. It encodes CASSVAGTTYEQYF.

This chain connects TRBV30 to TRBJ1-4; D might be TRBD1 (6 bases). Between the trimmed V and J ends, which lost 2 bases and 16 bases, there was a span of 14 bases. This CDR3 contains 11 residues. Germline CDR1 reads GTSNPN; CDR2 reads SVGIG (reference sequence). The DNA of the CDR3 is TGTGCCTGGAGTAAAAGCCGGGACAAGTTTTTT. Translating gives CAWSKSRDKFF.

The chain links TRBV15 to TRBJ1-3; D is ambiguous. There are 15 residues in the CDR3. Trimming left V 1 base short and J 0 bases short, with 7 bases between. Germline values: CDR1 LNHNV, CDR2 YYDKDF (reference sequence). In nucleotides, the CDR3 is TGTGCCACCAGCAGAGGACTGAGCTCTGGAAACACCATATATTTT. Its protein is CATSRGLSSGNTIYF.

CDR3 loop: CASSLAGFSTDTQYF. For the CDR3, the DNA is TGCGCCAGCAGCTTGGCGGGTTTCAGCACAGATACGCAGTATTTT. The chain carries TRBV5-1 and TRBJ2-3; no clear D. V shed 0 bases and J shed 0 bases, with 8 bases lying between them. CDR3 length equals 15 residues. CDR1 is SGHRS, CDR2 YFSETQ, per germline.

This chain links TRBV27 with TRBJ1-1; TRBD1 matches 8 bases. Germline CDR1 MNHEY, CDR2 SMNVEV (reference sequence). V was pared by 4 bases and J by 5 bases, with 9 bases of the junction left unmatched. The CDR3 length is 15 residues. CDR3 region: CASSSTPDRGTEAFF. DNA of the CDR3: TGTGCCAGCAGTTCCACGCCTGACAGGGGAACTGAAGCTTTCTTT.

This chain joins TRBV9 and TRBJ2-1; D not resolved. The CDR3 is made up of 13 amino acids. V dropped 0 bases and J dropped 6 bases, with 7 bases sitting between them. The V gene's germline CDR1 is SGDLS and CDR2 YYNGEE. This CDR3 is CASSVDPVNEQFF. CDR3 DNA: TGTGCCAGCAGCGTAGATCCCGTCAATGAGCAGTTCTTC.

The V and J genes are TRBV27 and TRBJ2-1; D is possibly TRBD1 or TRBD2 (5 bases each). The CDR3 has 15 residues. Trimming left V 5 bases short and J 9 bases short, with 20 bases between. Germline lookup yields CDR1 MNHEY and CDR2 SMNVEV (reference sequence). CDR3 loop: CASSHGLKETVEQFF. The CDR3, as DNA: TGTGCCAGCAGTCATGGACTCAAAGAGACAGTTGAGCAGTTCTTC.

This clone was observed a single time. This rearrangement joins TRBV6-1 to TRBJ2-3; a possible D gene is TRBD2 (6 bases). CDR3 length: 15 residues. CDR1 MNHNS and CDR2 SASEGT come from the germline V gene. V shed 2 bases and J shed 4 bases, with 13 bases lying between them. CDR3 in DNA: TGTGCCAGCAGTGAATTTGCGGGAACGGCAGATACGCAGTATTTT. It translates to CASSEFAGTADTQYF.

The chain has TRBV28 and TRBJ2-3, with D perhaps matching TRBD2 (6 bases). This CDR3 is built from 17 residues. Germline V gene lookup returns CDR1 MDHEN and CDR2 SYDVKM. V lost 5 bases, J lost 4 bases, and 22 bases lay in between. The CDR3 DNA follows: TGTGCCAGCAGTGGGACTGGGGAAGCCGCTTACGCAGATACGCAGTATTTT. This translates into CASSGTGEAAYADTQYF.

The chain recombines TRBV2 with TRBJ2-5; TRBD2 matches 8 bases. The J call could be wrong; TRBJ2-7 is a better fit for the DNA end. CDR1 is SNHLY and CDR2 is FYNNEI in the germline V gene. The CDR3 has 14 residues. The CDR3, as DNA: TGTGCCAGCAGGAAGAGCGGGAGCTCCTACGAGCAGTACTTC. Encoded protein: CASRKSGSSYEQYF.

This chain joins TRBV2 and TRBJ1-6; D may be TRBD1 (6 bases). The ends were cut back, 9 bases at V and 10 bases at J, with 16 bases in the middle. The CDR3 is 13 amino acids. Germline V gene lookup returns CDR1 SNHLY and CDR2 FYNNEI. The chain's CDR3 is CASRGGDGSPLHF. The CDR3 nucleotides read TGTGCCAGTCGAGGGGGAGATGGATCACCCCTCCACTTT.

The CDR3 spells CASSKKTGIRQPQHF. The DNA for the CDR3 is TGTGCCAGCAGCAAAAAAACAGGTATCCGGCAGCCCCAGCATTTT. The chain employs TRBV21-1 and TRBJ1-5; the D call TRBD1 from the table was never checked on the DNA. TRBV21-1 has pseudogene status. There are 15 residues in the CDR3.

The rearrangement joins TRBV6-1 to TRBJ1-3; tentatively, D is TRBD1 (6 bases). The CDR3 covers 15 residues. Between the trimmed V and J ends, which lost 3 bases and 2 bases, there was a span of 11 bases. The germline V gene encodes CDR1 MNHNS and CDR2 SASEGT. The CDR3 protein is CASSEDQGTGNTIYF. The CDR3 bases are TGTGCCAGCAGTGAGGACCAGGGGACTGGAAACACCATATATTTT.

The rearrangement joins TRBV6-5 to TRBJ2-5; D unresolved. Deletions cut 6 bases from V and 5 bases from J, with 10 bases between. This CDR3 region has 12 residues. CDR1 MNHEY and CDR2 SVGAGI come from the germline V gene. The CDR3 spells CASSASTETQYF. CDR3 nucleotides: TGTGCCAGCAGCGCCTCGACGGAGACCCAGTACTTC.

The chain employs TRBV7-9 and TRBJ2-5, with 8 positions matching TRBD2. V shed 8 bases, J shed 4 bases, and the junction held 12 bases outside the gene matches. Germline values: CDR1 SEHNR, CDR2 FQNEAQ (reference sequence). This CDR3 is built from 15 residues. The CDR3 loop is CASSGKREGPETQYF. For the CDR3, the DNA is TGTGCCAGCTCCGGGAAACGGGAGGGTCCAGAGACCCAGTACTTC. Together with reference TRBV7-9 and TRBJ2-5, the CDR3 gives the full variable domain: DTGVSQNPRHKITKRGQNVTFRCDPISEHNRLYWYRQTLGQGPEFLTYFQNEAQLEKSRLLSDRFSAERPKGSFSTLEIQRTEQGDSAMYLCASSGKREGPETQYFGPGTRLLVL.

This rearrangement joins TRBV11-2 to TRBJ2-1; D ambiguous. Looked up from germline, CDR1 is SGHAT and CDR2 is FQNNGV. CDR3 length: 13 residues. V gave up 5 bases and J gave up 4 bases, with 9 bases separating them. The CDR3 DNA is TGTGCCAGCAGCCCAGGCTGGTACAATGAGCAGTTCTTC. As protein: CASSPGWYNEQFF.

This chain connects TRBV7-3 to TRBJ2-1, with D tentatively TRBD2 (5 bases). This CDR3 is 13 amino acids long. The V end lost 1 base, the J end lost 14 bases, and 15 bases lay between the germline ends. CDR1 is SGHTA and CDR2 is FQGTGA in the germline V gene. CDR3 residues: CASSLMASRTKFF. In nucleotides, the CDR3 is TGTGCCAGCAGCTTAATGGCTAGCCGTACGAAGTTCTTC.

The J gene is TRBJ2-3, the V gene TRBV7-2; D is possibly TRBD2 (5 bases). Germline values: CDR1 SGHTA, CDR2 FQGNSA. Deletions cut 3 bases from V and 0 bases from J, with 13 bases between. The CDR3 consists of 16 residues. The CDR3 region has the DNA TGTGCCAGCAGCTTCCCGCGCGGGCCTAGCACAGATACGCAGTATTTT. Amino acids: CASSFPRGPSTDTQYF.

The rearrangement uses TRBV19 and TRBJ1-4; D gene unclear. Germline values: CDR1 LNHDA, CDR2 SQIVND (reference sequence). The V gene lost 4 bases and the J gene lost 5 bases, with 8 bases spanning the gap. CDR3 length: 13 residues. This CDR3 is CASSSGVNEKLFF. CDR3 DNA: TGTGCCAGTAGTAGCGGCGTCAATGAAAAACTGTTTTTT.